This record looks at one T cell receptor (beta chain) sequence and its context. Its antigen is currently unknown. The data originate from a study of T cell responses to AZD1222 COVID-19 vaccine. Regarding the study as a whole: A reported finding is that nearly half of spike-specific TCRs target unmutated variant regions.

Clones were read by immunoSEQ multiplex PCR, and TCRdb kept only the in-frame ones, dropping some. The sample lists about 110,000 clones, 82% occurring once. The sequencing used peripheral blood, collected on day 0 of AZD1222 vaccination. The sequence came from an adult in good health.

CDR3 in amino acids: CASSLGGFGELFF. The CDR3 nucleotides read TGTGCCAGCAGCTTAGGAGGGTTCGGGGAGCTGTTTTTT. V gene TRBV7-2 combines with J gene TRBJ2-2; TRBD2 might be the D (5 bases). V was pared by 1 base and J by 7 bases, with 7 bases between. CDR1 is SGHTA and CDR2 is FQGNSA in the germline V gene. The CDR3 consists of 13 residues.